This TCR beta chain was found in a study of metastatic and nonmetastatic thyroid tumors. On the study more broadly: Repertoire comparisons spanned blood and tumor or nodule tissue from malignant and benign thyroid patients.

Ahead of thyroid surgery, no patient had received treatment of any kind. This clone was recorded many times. Trimming left V 8 bases short and J 7 bases short, with 17 bases between. Germline loops: CDR1 LNHDA, CDR2 SQIVND (reference sequence). The CDR3 length is 14 residues. In the original workflow: Using the CDR3 differences seen across clinicopathological groups, the authors built a distant-metastasis classifier for papillary thyroid cancer, which was meant to discriminate distant-metastatic patients. TCRdb used MiXCR to call clones anew from the PCR reads. TCRdb, not the original authors, processed these V and J calls. The profile shows about 41,000 clones, 28% of them singletons.

J is TRBJ2-2 and V is TRBV19; weak D call: TRBD1 (6 bases). The TCR sequence derives from a male donor with papillary thyroid cancer or a benign thyroid nodule (not recorded which). Some clones in this sample may be carry-over from other donors' samples. Sequenced: blood. Here the CDR3 DNA reads TGTGCCAGTGCCTGGCAGGGGCGTAACGGGGAGCTGTTTTTT. Its translation: CASAWQGRNGELFF.